This TCR beta chain was sequenced in a study of blood T cell repertoires in COVID-19 (TCRdb year 2020). A note on the overall study: Samples covering the acute and convalescent phases of COVID-19 were provided by collaborators in the United States, Italy and Spain. The material from the prospective study consisted of cDNA or gDNA derived from T cells, B-cell-depleted T cells, or PBMCs. Subjects who had been exposed to COVID-19, were actively infected with it, or had recovered from it provided the deeply sampled blood TCRbeta repertoires that made up the dataset. The repertoires were released in a freely available public database intended as a resource for research on the immune response to SARS-CoV-2. The samples were drawn from two sources: the first 160 participants of the ongoing ImmuneRACE study, and over 950 subjects contributed by 6 global collaborators. A de-identified subject ID, COVID-19 status, age in years and sex were almost always included in the sample metadata. Where available, HLA class I and class II types were taken from metadata supplied by the sample provider and were not determined by assay-based typing.

TCRbeta CDR3 regions were amplified from genomic DNA by means of the immunoSEQ Assay, a bias-controlled multiplex PCR. The paper's processing steps were these. The number of nucleated cells in each sample was estimated from the amplification of reference gene primers within the assay. To quantify the absolute abundance of each unique TCRbeta CDR3 rearrangement, sequence reads were collapsed and filtered. For each sample, productive Simpson clonality was calculated as the square root of Simpson's diversity index over productive rearrangements. This immuneACCESS table, as held by TCRdb, lists in-frame sequences with V and J called but not all clones. Of the missing ones, under half trace to an unresolved V gene in checked studies; the others have no known cause. V, J and clone size are taken as reported in that table, and D and trimming were inferred from the DNA itself. The sample data list more than 150,000 clones, and about nine tenths of these were observed just once. The ten largest clones take up 2% to 2.5% of the sample.

In the prospective study, participants were roughly 18 to 100 years old, resided in fewer than 25 geographic areas of the United States, and were enrolled through a virtual design. To assign participants to cohorts, the prospective study relied on clinical history that participants themselves reported in a screening survey and a study questionnaire. Recovered participants in ImmuneRACE Cohort 3 were defined as having two consecutive negative NP/OP PCR tests, clearance from a healthcare professional, or resolution of symptoms. In the prospective study, whole blood, serum and a nasopharyngeal or oropharyngeal swab were collected from each participant by mobile phlebotomists. Participants in the prospective study had the option to provide additional blood draws and questionnaires over a roughly 2-month period. Prospective study blood samples were shipped either frozen or at room temperature before DNA extraction.

Taken from the germline V gene (reference sequence), the CDR1 and CDR2 loops are GTSNPN and SVGIG. V drops 0 bases and J drops 5 bases, leaving 10 bases in between. Including cysteine and phenylalanine, the CDR3 has 14 amino acids. Just the 42-base CDR3 DNA is kept, in frame starting at base 1. Of note for this clone: The antigen this receptor binds is unknown. No clone much larger than this one lies a single base away; base qualities are absent.

Summary of the overall study and its limitations: How much clinical and demographic metadata was included differed by source and by participant, and the metadata was provided uncurated.

The V and J genes are TRBV30 and TRBJ2-2, with no D gene named confidently. This receptor was taken from a woman under 40 who had recovered from COVID-19. The sample consisted of PBMCs or T cells enriched from blood (not recorded which). The nucleotides are TGTGCCTGGAGTGTACAGAAGTGGACCGGGGAGCTGTTTTTT. It translates as CAWSVQKWTGELFF.